This T cell receptor (beta chain) originates from a study of blood T cells in healthy people across ages (dated by TCRdb to the mid-2010s). Some background on the complete study: Template switching captured roughly one uniquely barcoded TCR beta cDNA molecule per two T cells in model experiments. To avoid experimental bias, donors of different ages were spread randomly across the sequencing lanes. The donors were split into four age groups: young (average around 15 years), middle-aged (nearly 40), aged (over 55) and long-lived (82). Using deep sequencing normalized with unique cDNA molecular identifiers, the study measured how TCR beta repertoire diversity changes with age. Using the same blood draw, the study looked at two additional independent replicas of 1 million unique cDNA reads for two donors, one aged 18 to 30 and the other aged 80 or older. Findings and caveats that apply to the study as a whole: A strong correlation was found between observed TCR beta diversity and the percentage of naive T cells measured by flow cytometry. Observed TCR beta diversity per million T cells fell roughly linearly with age, and a significant reduction was already apparent by age around 40. Estimates of total diversity based on one million sequenced T cells were regarded as lower bounds and as underestimates. Bulk unsorted PBMC profiling prevented conclusive comparison of naive and antigen-experienced compartments. Donor CMV infection status was unknown, potentially confounding age-related changes in expanded clonotypes. Compared with the aged group, the long-lived group had more naive CD4+ T cells, fewer expanded clones and increased TCR diversity, a pattern suggesting age selection.

Receptor amplification or capture employed 5' RACE. Sequencing used an Illumina HiSeq 2500. A second PCR of about 6 to 11 cycles was performed with a sample-barcoded 5' primer and a J-beta primer mix. A template-switch 5' adaptor carrying 12 random nucleotides introduced a unique molecular identifier onto each TCR beta cDNA molecule. At least 2.5 million CDR3-containing paired-end reads were obtained from each sample. First-strand cDNA synthesis was performed from all RNA using the Mint cDNA synthesis kit, with priming by a TRBC-specific oligonucleotide. All cDNA was treated with uracil-DNA glycosylase and then went through a first 18-cycle PCR with the universal primers M1SS and BC2_uni_R. Per the source publication's procedure: For normalization, 1 million high-quality reads, each with a distinct molecular identifier, were randomly selected from each sample. Reads with shared molecular identifiers were discarded instead of being binned into consensus sequences. CDR3 identification, clonotype clustering and error correction used MiTCR with a Q25 quality threshold and the strictest error-elimination algorithm. Lower-bound total TCR beta diversity was estimated with a nonparametric unseen species model using Euler transformation. TCRdb reworked the public reads: Q25 trimming with fastp, MiXCR clone assembly, productive beta chains retained. One record per CDR3 amino acid sequence lists the most common genes and DNA. TCRdb, not the authors, supplied the V and J calls. Across this sample there are about 1.6 million distinct CDR3 sequences, with roughly 32% seen only once. Of the sample, roughly 10% is held by the ten largest clones.

On this clonotype itself: There is no known antigen for this receptor. Nothing much larger sits one base from this clone, and base qualities are not available.

Systemically healthy Caucasian individuals from Russia, 39 in total and aged about 6 to 100 years, were included as donors. Roughly 9 milliliters of peripheral blood were drawn from each donor into EDTA-treated Vacutainer tubes. Ficoll-Paque density-gradient centrifugation was used to isolate PBMCs, with at least 7 million per sample. Total RNA was extracted from PBMCs with Trizol reagent, with at least 5.5 micrograms obtained per sample. For every donor, flow cytometry on a PBMC aliquot measured the percentage of naive CD45RAhigh/CD27high T cells. The CDR3 contains 13 residues, cysteine and phenylalanine counted. Only the CDR3 DNA is retained, 39 bases long and in frame from the first base. CDR1 and CDR2, looked up from the germline V gene, are SGHRS and YFSETQ. V and J are trimmed by 2 bases and 7 bases, and the gene matches miss 3 bases of the junction.

This clonotype was obtained from a woman younger than 45 in good health. Sequencing used blood. The chain is made from TRBV5-1 and TRBJ2-1; 7 junctional bases match TRBD2. The CDR3 reads CASSLSGMNEQFF. The DNA sequence follows: TGCGCCAGCAGCTTAAGCGGGATGAATGAGCAGTTCTTC.